This is a list of T cell receptor beta chains from one sample in a study of blood T cell repertoires in COVID-19. The assay was immunoSEQ multiplex PCR, and TCRdb's table has in-frame clones only and misses some. The profile shows 200,000 to 250,000 clones, roughly 90% of them singletons. The specimen sequenced was peripheral blood. The receptors stem from a woman in her sixties with acute or convalescent COVID-19. CDR3s include the opening cysteine and the closing phenylalanine or tryptophan. D genes are given only for firm matches. Rows give clone size only sometimes, using once, few, many, or a class for an expanded clone.

v_call: TRBV5-4; j_call: TRBJ1-4; clone_size: -; d_call: TRBD1; cdr3_nt: TGTGCCAGCAGCCCAGGACAGGCCCCCCCCAATGAAAAACTGTTTTTT; cdr3_aa: CASSPGQAPPNEKLFF
v_call: TRBV10-1; j_call: TRBJ1-1; clone_size: -; d_call: TRBD1; cdr3_nt: TGCGCCAGCAGGGAGACAGGGACCACTGAAGCTTTCTTT; cdr3_aa: CASRETGTTEAFF
v_call: TRBV5-5; j_call: TRBJ1-4; clone_size: -; d_call: TRBD1; cdr3_nt: TGTGCCAGCAGCCCATTGGACAGGAATGAAAAACTGTTTTTT; cdr3_aa: CASSPLDRNEKLFF
v_call: TRBV12-3/TRBV12-4; j_call: TRBJ1-2; clone_size: few; d_call: -; cdr3_nt: TGTGCCAGCAGTTTACAGGGAAACGGCTACACCTTC; cdr3_aa: CASSLQGNGYTF
v_call: TRBV4-1; j_call: TRBJ2-2; clone_size: -; d_call: -; cdr3_nt: TGCGCCAGCAGCCAAGATTATAGAAACACCGGGGAGCTGTTTTTT; cdr3_aa: CASSQDYRNTGELFF
v_call: TRBV18; j_call: TRBJ2-1; clone_size: -; d_call: TRBD2; cdr3_nt: TGTGCCAGCTCAGCCGGGACTAGCGGGAGTTTTAACGATGAGCAGTTCTTC; cdr3_aa: CASSAGTSGSFNDEQFF
v_call: TRBV6-2/TRBV6-3; j_call: TRBJ1-5; clone_size: -; d_call: -; cdr3_nt: TGTGCCAGCAGTTACCTGACAGGTGTCCATGAGCCCCAGCATTTT; cdr3_aa: CASSYLTGVHEPQHF
v_call: TRBV5-1; j_call: TRBJ1-2; clone_size: -; d_call: -; cdr3_nt: TGCGCCAGCAGCACCGGACAGAACTATGGCTACACCTTC; cdr3_aa: CASSTGQNYGYTF
v_call: TRBV24-1; j_call: TRBJ2-2; clone_size: few; d_call: TRBD1; cdr3_nt: TGTGCCACCAGCCGACTTCCTACAGGGGACACCGGGGAGCTGTTTTTT; cdr3_aa: CATSRLPTGDTGELFF
v_call: TRBV7-3; j_call: TRBJ1-1; clone_size: -; d_call: -; cdr3_nt: TGTGCCAGCAGAATAACAGTGAACACTGAAGCTTTCTTT; cdr3_aa: CASRITVNTEAFF
v_call: TRBV2; j_call: TRBJ1-5; clone_size: -; d_call: -; cdr3_nt: TGTGCCAGCAGTTCGACGAGGGGGAATCAGCCCCAGCATTTT; cdr3_aa: CASSSTRGNQPQHF
v_call: TRBV3-1/TRBV3-2; j_call: TRBJ1-1; clone_size: once; d_call: -; cdr3_nt: TGTGCCAGCAGCCAAGGGTGGCGGGCCCCGCGAGCTTTCTTT; cdr3_aa: CASSQGWRAPRAFF
v_call: TRBV6-6; j_call: TRBJ2-3; clone_size: -; d_call: TRBD1; cdr3_nt: TGTGCCAGCAGCCGGGACAGGGGCCCAGATACGCAGTATTTT; cdr3_aa: CASSRDRGPDTQYF
v_call: TRBV19; j_call: TRBJ1-5; clone_size: few; d_call: -; cdr3_nt: TGTGCCAGTAGGCTGCGGGGTGGCGATCAGCCCCAGCATTTT; cdr3_aa: CASRLRGGDQPQHF
v_call: TRBV5-1; j_call: TRBJ1-1; clone_size: -; d_call: TRBD1; cdr3_nt: TGCGCCAGCAGACTGGAGGGGACAGGGGGACCCAAAAGTGAAGCTTTCTTT; cdr3_aa: CASRLEGTGGPKSEAFF
v_call: TRBV7-2; j_call: TRBJ2-5; clone_size: -; d_call: TRBD2; cdr3_nt: TGTGCCAGCAGCCCGGGACTAGCGTTGCAAGGCCAAGAGACCCAGTACTTC; cdr3_aa: CASSPGLALQGQETQYF
v_call: TRBV2; j_call: TRBJ1-4; clone_size: -; d_call: -; cdr3_nt: TGTGCCAGCACCTTCAACAGGGCCCAAAATGAAAAACTGTTTTTT; cdr3_aa: CASTFNRAQNEKLFF
v_call: TRBV6-5; j_call: TRBJ2-3; clone_size: -; d_call: TRBD2; cdr3_nt: TGTGCCAGCAGTTCTGGAGGGGCGGGGGTAGATACGCAGTATTTT; cdr3_aa: CASSSGGAGVDTQYF
v_call: TRBV2; j_call: TRBJ1-5; clone_size: once; d_call: -; cdr3_nt: TGTGCCAGCAGTTGGAGCGGAATAGATCAGCCCCAGCATTTT; cdr3_aa: CASSWSGIDQPQHF
v_call: TRBV4-1; j_call: TRBJ2-7; clone_size: -; d_call: -; cdr3_nt: TGCGCCAGCAGCCAAGTCTTTTCCCCCGGACAGACCTCCTACGAGCAGTACTTC; cdr3_aa: CASSQVFSPGQTSYEQYF
v_call: TRBV21-1; j_call: TRBJ1-2; clone_size: -; d_call: -; cdr3_nt: TGTGCCAGCAGCAGAGAGACAGGCATTTATGGCTACACCTTC; cdr3_aa: CASSRETGIYGYTF
v_call: TRBV5-5; j_call: TRBJ2-3; clone_size: few; d_call: TRBD2; cdr3_nt: TGTGCCAGCAGCTTGGGGCGGGGGGTAAGCACAGATACGCAGTATTTT; cdr3_aa: CASSLGRGVSTDTQYF
v_call: TRBV28; j_call: TRBJ1-3; clone_size: -; d_call: TRBD1; cdr3_nt: TGTGCCAGCAGTTTACTGGGACAGGAGGCTGGAAACACCATATATTTT; cdr3_aa: CASSLLGQEAGNTIYF
v_call: TRBV10-1; j_call: TRBJ2-5; clone_size: -; d_call: TRBD2; cdr3_nt: TGCGCCAGCAGTGTGGGAACTAGCGGTCAAGAGACCCAGTACTTC; cdr3_aa: CASSVGTSGQETQYF
v_call: TRBV19; j_call: TRBJ2-7; clone_size: -; d_call: TRBD1; cdr3_nt: TGTGCCAGTAGTAGAAACGCTTGGGACAGAACCTACGAGCAGTACTTC; cdr3_aa: CASSRNAWDRTYEQYF
v_call: TRBV7-3; j_call: TRBJ1-1; clone_size: -; d_call: -; cdr3_nt: TGTGCCAGCAGCTTAAGGGCAGTCCAAAACACTGAAGCTTTCTTT; cdr3_aa: CASSLRAVQNTEAFF